Following are 30 T cell receptor beta chains from one sample sequenced in a study of shared T cell receptors in the human thymus. The table came from immunoSEQ multiplex PCR; TCRdb's copy has only in-frame clones and leaves some out. The table records hundreds of thousands of clones, around 87% of them present only once. The same specimen was also included in a second study, on human thymus T cells.

Sample: thymocytes. Source of these receptors: a boy younger than two with a congenital heart defect.

This chain joins TRBV15 and TRBJ2-7; TRBD2 agrees at 8 bases. V lost 0 bases, J lost 1 base, and 14 bases stayed unmatched. Germline V gives CDR1 LNHNV, CDR2 YYDKDF (reference sequence). The CDR3 extends over 19 amino acids. CDR3: CATSRDSAGGPYRSYEQYF. CDR3 bases: TGTGCCACCAGCAGAGATTCGGCGGGGGGTCCCTACCGATCCTACGAGCAGTACTTC.

The chain combines TRBV10-3 with TRBJ2-2; 12 nucleotides agree with TRBD2. Germline CDR1 reads ENHRY; CDR2 reads SYGVKD. V dropped 2 bases and J dropped 6; count of bases not matched to a gene: 4. This CDR3 is 16 amino acids long. The CDR3 is CAISELAGGPSGELFF. In DNA, the CDR3 is TGTGCCATCAGTGAGCTAGCGGGAGGGCCGTCCGGGGAGCTGTTTTTT.

The V gene is TRBV11-2, the J gene TRBJ2-3, with 7 bases fitting TRBD2. This CDR3 spans 18 amino acids. CDR1 and CDR2 from the germline V gene are SGHAT and FQNNGV. Losses at the gene ends were 3 bases for V and 1 base for J; bases not matched to a gene: 13. CDR3 DNA: TGTGCCAGCAGCTTCAGACCGGGGCGGGAGTGGGGCACAGATACGCAGTATTTT. Translation gives CASSFRPGREWGTDTQYF. The full variable domain, with the rest looked up from reference TRBV11-2 and TRBJ2-3, is EAGVAQSPRYKIIEKRQSVAFWCNPISGHATLYWYQQILGQGPKLLIQFQNNGVVDDSQLPKDRFSAERLKGVDSTLKIQPAKLEDSAVYLCASSFRPGREWGTDTQYFGPGTRLTVL.

This clone was counted a single time. The rearrangement uses TRBV20-1 and TRBJ2-7; D gene unclear. This CDR3 comprises 11 residues. Deletions cut 8 bases from V and 4 bases from J, with 12 bases between. Germline V lookup: CDR1 DFQATT, CDR2 SNEGSKA (reference sequence). The CDR3 nucleotides are TGCAGTATTGGAGCGAGTTACGAGCAGTACTTC. Translating gives CSIGASYEQYF.

This sequence joins TRBV7-2 and TRBJ2-5, with D perhaps TRBD1 or TRBD2 (6 bases each). Germline V lookup: CDR1 SGHTA, CDR2 FQGNSA. V lost 5 bases to trimming and J lost 2 bases, with 18 bases between them. CDR3 length: 16 residues. The CDR3 loop is CASSLGGVAVQETQYF. The DNA of the CDR3 is TGTGCCAGCAGCCTAGGGGGAGTAGCGGTACAAGAGACCCAGTACTTC.

This chain uses TRBV4-3 with TRBJ2-7, with 12 positions matching TRBD1. V was pared by 1 base and J by 8 bases, with 0 bases of the junction left unmatched. Germline V gene data show CDR1 as LGHNA and CDR2 as YSLEER. The CDR3 contains 13 residues. The CDR3 spells CASSQGDRGQQYF. CDR3 sequence (DNA): TGCGCCAGCAGCCAAGGGGACAGGGGGCAGCAGTACTTC.

The chain has TRBV19 and TRBJ2-7; D remains unclear. This CDR3 is 13 amino acids long. Trimming cost V 3 bases and J 1 base, with 7 bases left between them. Germline V gene lookup returns CDR1 LNHDA and CDR2 SQIVND (reference sequence). The CDR3 DNA reads TGTGCCAGTAGTATGAGATTTTCCTACGAGCAGTACTTC. This gives the protein CASSMRFSYEQYF.

The chain combines TRBV27 with TRBJ1-4; the D is unclear. V was shortened by 6 bases and J by 0 bases, with 11 bases between the two germline ends. Germline CDR1 is MNHEY and CDR2 is SMNVEV (reference sequence). CDR3 length: 15 amino acids. The CDR3 DNA follows: TGTGCCAGCAGAGCGCTCCTTGCAACTAATGAAAAACTGTTTTTT. Amino acids: CASRALLATNEKLFF.

The gene calls are TRBV15 and TRBJ1-1; D is uncertain. The V and J ends lost 4 bases and 3 bases respectively, with 9 bases between them. In germline, CDR1 is LNHNV, CDR2 YYDKDF (reference sequence). The CDR3 covers 13 residues. The CDR3 sequence: CATSTFRYTEAFF. The CDR3 DNA is TGTGCCACCAGCACTTTCAGATACACTGAAGCTTTCTTT.

The chain uses TRBV4-3 and TRBJ2-7; 8 bases align to TRBD1. With V trimmed by 1 base and J by 2 bases, 4 bases remained unmatched. The V gene's germline CDR1 is LGHNA and CDR2 YSLEER. The length of the CDR3 is 15 residues. The CDR3 region is CASSQGGQGPYEQYF. CDR3 coding DNA: TGCGCCAGCAGCCAAGGAGGACAGGGCCCCTACGAGCAGTACTTC.

V usage is TRBV7-8 and J usage is TRBJ2-5, with D possibly matching TRBD2 (6 bases). There are 15 residues in the CDR3. Looked up from germline, CDR1 is SGHVS and CDR2 is FQNEAQ. Trimming cost V 7 bases and J 2 bases, with 17 bases left between them. CDR3 nucleotide sequence: TGTGCCAGCACCCGAAGCCGGGACTTACAAGAGACCCAGTACTTC. This gives the protein CASTRSRDLQETQYF.

The chain carries TRBV6-1 and TRBJ2-3; possible D gene TRBD2, 6 bases. V was pared by 4 bases and J by 1 base, with 24 bases between. There are 19 residues in the CDR3. Looked up from germline, CDR1 is MNHNS and CDR2 is SASEGT. CDR3 residues: CASSVWGDSPCGGTDTQYF. CDR3 bases: TGTGCCAGCAGTGTTTGGGGGGACTCTCCGTGCGGGGGCACAGATACGCAGTATTTT.

The gene calls are TRBV29-1 and TRBJ1-2, with D possibly matching TRBD1 (5 bases). The CDR3 contains 13 residues. Germline V gene lookup returns CDR1 SQVTM and CDR2 ANQGSEA. The V end lost 3 bases, the J end lost 4 bases, and 12 bases lay between the germline ends. The CDR3 here is CSVEGQPFYGYTF. CDR3 nucleotides: TGCAGCGTTGAGGGGCAGCCCTTCTATGGCTACACCTTC.

This CDR3 reads CASSLMTSGGPSYNEQFF. The CDR3 DNA reads TGTGCCAGCAGCTTGATGACTAGCGGGGGGCCTTCGTACAATGAGCAGTTCTTC. The chain combines TRBV7-9 with TRBJ2-1; 13 nucleotides line up with TRBD2. Germline-derived CDR1 and CDR2 are SEHNR and FQNEAQ (reference sequence). The CDR3 has 18 amino acids. Trimming at V came to 3 bases and at J to 4 bases, leaving 9 bases not matched to a gene.

The V and J genes are TRBV2 and TRBJ2-7, with D possibly matching TRBD1 (5 bases). V shed 4 bases and J shed 2 bases, with 21 bases lying between them. Germline CDR1 and CDR2: SNHLY and FYNNEI. This CDR3 contains 17 residues. CDR3 in amino acids: CASSVGPGWGAPYEQYF. As DNA, the CDR3 is TGTGCCAGCAGTGTAGGGCCAGGATGGGGCGCCCCCTACGAGCAGTACTTC.

This chain joins TRBV28 and TRBJ2-7; 7 bases fit TRBD1. The germline V gene has CDR1 MDHEN and CDR2 SYDVKM. The CDR3 length is 14 residues. V shed 4 bases, J shed 2 bases, and the junction held 5 bases outside the gene matches. The CDR3 is CASSSQGNPYEQYF. CDR3 nucleotides: TGTGCCAGCAGTTCACAGGGGAACCCCTACGAGCAGTACTTC.

CDR3 protein: CASSPIQGMNTEAFF. In DNA form, the CDR3 reads TGTGCCAGCTCACCAATCCAGGGGATGAACACTGAAGCTTTCTTT. This sequence joins TRBV18 and TRBJ1-1; a weak D match, TRBD1 (6 bases). The germline gives CDR1 KGHSH, CDR2 LQKENI. This CDR3 is 15 amino acids long. V lost 2 bases, J lost 0 bases, and 10 bases lay in between.

The chain links TRBV4-3 to TRBJ1-2, with D tentatively TRBD1 (5 bases). From germline, CDR1 is LGHNA and CDR2 YSLEER. V was trimmed by 0 bases and J by 1 base, leaving 21 bases between them. This CDR3 is 19 amino acids long. This CDR3 is CASSQDPAGDSDDNYGYTF. DNA for the CDR3: TGCGCCAGCAGCCAAGATCCGGCAGGAGACAGCGACGATAACTATGGCTACACCTTC.

This CDR3 is CASSLCFENRVCSPLHF. CDR3 nucleotides: TGTGCCAGCAGTTTATGTTTTGAAAACAGGGTTTGTTCACCCCTCCACTTT. The chain links TRBV28 to TRBJ1-6; D possibly corresponds to TRBD1 (6 bases). The germline V and J ends were trimmed by 0 bases and 9 bases, with 18 bases remaining between them. CDR3 length: 17 amino acids. Looked up from germline, CDR1 is MDHEN and CDR2 is SYDVKM.

The V gene is TRBV7-2, the J gene TRBJ2-3; the D gene is possibly TRBD2 (6 bases). Between the trimmed V and J ends, which lost 3 bases and 2 bases, there was a span of 9 bases. Per the germline V gene, CDR1 is SGHTA and CDR2 is FQGNSA. This CDR3 contains 14 residues. CDR3 in DNA: TGTGCCAGCAGCTTGGGGGGTAACACAGATACGCAGTATTTT. This codes for CASSLGGNTDTQYF.

In DNA form, the CDR3 reads TGTGCCAGCAGCTTACCAGGGCCCCTCCACTTT. The encoded protein is CASSLPGPLHF. The chain uses TRBV7-9 and TRBJ1-6, with a weak D call TRBD1 (5 bases). Germline lookup yields CDR1 SEHNR and CDR2 FQNEAQ (reference sequence). V was pared by 2 bases and J by 13 bases, with 6 bases between. The CDR3 loop spans 11 amino acids.

The gene calls are TRBV9 and TRBJ1-2; D gene unclear. The CDR3 length is 15 residues. The germline V and J ends were trimmed by 0 bases and 4 bases, with 13 bases remaining between them. In germline, CDR1 is SGDLS, CDR2 YYNGEE. The CDR3 DNA reads as TGTGCCAGCAGCGTAGATGCAGTAATACGCTATGGCTACACCTTC. This sequence encodes CASSVDAVIRYGYTF.

This rearrangement joins TRBV19 to TRBJ1-1; 7 positions agree with TRBD1. Germline loops: CDR1 LNHDA, CDR2 SQIVND (reference sequence). This CDR3 comprises 15 residues. Trimming cost V 3 bases and J 2 bases; bases outside gene matches: 6. The DNA for the CDR3 is TGTGCCAGTAGTATGAGAGGGGGCCACAACACTGAAGCTTTCTTT. Its protein is CASSMRGGHNTEAFF.

J is TRBJ1-2 and V is TRBV5-1; 8 nucleotides agree with TRBD1. Trimming removed 4 bases from V and 4 bases from J; junction bases left unmatched: 18. Germline CDR1 reads SGHRS; CDR2 reads YFSETQ. This CDR3 spans 18 amino acids. CDR3 coding DNA: TGCGCCAGCAGCCAGGGACAGGAGGCTTTTAGGGATGCCTATGGCTACACCTTC. Residues: CASSQGQEAFRDAYGYTF.

This clone has more than one count but fewer than ten. The chain couples TRBV28 to TRBJ2-3; 15 positions agree with TRBD2. There are 15 residues in the CDR3. The germline V gene has CDR1 MDHEN and CDR2 SYDVKM. With 5 bases clipped from V and 5 bases from J, the junction kept 2 bases outside the gene matches. The CDR3 is CASSGTSGRRDTQYF. In DNA form, the CDR3 reads TGTGCCAGCAGTGGGACTAGCGGGAGGAGAGATACGCAGTATTTT.

The chain recombines TRBV9 with TRBJ2-1; D is perhaps TRBD1 (5 bases). Between the trimmed V and J ends, which lost 0 bases and 10 bases, there was a span of 17 bases. Germline loops: CDR1 SGDLS, CDR2 YYNGEE. This CDR3 contains 15 residues. The chain's CDR3 is CASSVAPLGRQEQFF. CDR3 nucleotide sequence: TGTGCCAGCAGCGTAGCTCCGTTGGGGCGCCAGGAGCAGTTCTTC.

This rearrangement joins TRBV28 to TRBJ1-5, with D possibly TRBD1 on 5 matching bases. This CDR3 has 15 residues. The V and J ends lost 7 bases and 6 bases respectively, with 19 bases between them. CDR1 and CDR2 (germline): MDHEN, SYDVKM. The CDR3 sequence: CASTHRSGVRQPQHF. CDR3 sequence (DNA): TGTGCCAGCACGCATCGGTCGGGGGTACGTCAGCCCCAGCATTTT.

The chain links TRBV19 to TRBJ2-4; D unclear. The ends were cut back, 5 bases at V and 0 bases at J, with 17 bases in the middle. This CDR3 contains 17 residues. Germline values: CDR1 LNHDA, CDR2 SQIVND (reference sequence). CDR3 residues: CASSSSFTTLAKNIQYF. The CDR3 DNA is TGTGCCAGTAGTTCCTCCTTCACTACACTAGCCAAAAACATTCAGTACTTC. The whole variable domain, filled in from reference TRBV19 and TRBJ2-4, reads DGGITQSPKYLFRKEGQNVTLSCEQNLNHDAMYWYRQDPGQGLRLIYYSQIVNDFQKGDIAEGYSVSREKKESFPLTVTSAQKNPTAFYLCASSSSFTTLAKNIQYFGAGTRLSVL.

J is TRBJ2-2 and V is TRBV2, with D perhaps matching TRBD2 (5 bases). Germline CDR1 and CDR2: SNHLY and FYNNEI. The CDR3 has 13 residues. V was cut by 4 bases and J by 6 bases, with 9 bases left in between. This CDR3 reads CASSVRESGELFF. For the CDR3, the DNA is TGTGCCAGCAGTGTTCGGGAATCCGGGGAGCTGTTTTTT.

The V call is TRBV2, the J call TRBJ2-7, with D perhaps TRBD2 (6 bases). The CDR3 contains 12 residues. Germline values: CDR1 SNHLY, CDR2 FYNNEI. The V and J ends lost 7 bases and 3 bases respectively, with 10 bases between them. CDR3 loop: CASKLGGYEQYF. CDR3 coding DNA: TGTGCCAGCAAGCTGGGGGGCTACGAGCAGTACTTC.